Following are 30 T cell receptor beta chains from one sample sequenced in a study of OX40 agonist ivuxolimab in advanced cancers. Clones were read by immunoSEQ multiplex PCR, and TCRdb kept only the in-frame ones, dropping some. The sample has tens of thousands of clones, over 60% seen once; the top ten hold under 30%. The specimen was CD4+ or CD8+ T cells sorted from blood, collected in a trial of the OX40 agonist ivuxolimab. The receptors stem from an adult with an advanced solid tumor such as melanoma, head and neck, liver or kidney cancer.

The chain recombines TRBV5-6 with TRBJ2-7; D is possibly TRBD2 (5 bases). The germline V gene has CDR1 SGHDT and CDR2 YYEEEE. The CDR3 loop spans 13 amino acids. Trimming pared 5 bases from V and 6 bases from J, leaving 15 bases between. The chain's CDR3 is CASRMDSFREQYF. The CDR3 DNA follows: TGTGCCAGCAGAATGGACTCCTTCCGCGAGCAGTACTTC. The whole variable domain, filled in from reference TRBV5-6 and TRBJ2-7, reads DAGVTQSPTHLIKTRGQQVTLRCSPKSGHDTVSWYQQALGQGPQFIFQYYEEEERQRGNFPDRFSGHQFPNYSSELNVNALLLGDSALYLCASRMDSFREQYFGPGTRLTVT.

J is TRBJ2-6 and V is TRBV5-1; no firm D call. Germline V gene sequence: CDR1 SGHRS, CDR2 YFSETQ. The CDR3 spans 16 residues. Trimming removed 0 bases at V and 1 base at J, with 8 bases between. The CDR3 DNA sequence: TGCGCCAGCAGCTTGGATTTTACGTCTGGGGCCAACGTCCTGACTTTC. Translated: CASSLDFTSGANVLTF.

CDR3 residues: CASRRDSQSYEQYF. CDR3 nucleotide sequence: TGTGCCAGCAGGCGGGACAGTCAATCCTACGAGCAGTACTTC. The V call is TRBV2, the J call TRBJ2-7, with D maybe TRBD1 (7 bases). This CDR3 comprises 14 residues. Trimming stripped 6 bases from V and 1 base from J, with 13 bases between. The V gene's germline CDR1 is SNHLY and CDR2 FYNNEI.

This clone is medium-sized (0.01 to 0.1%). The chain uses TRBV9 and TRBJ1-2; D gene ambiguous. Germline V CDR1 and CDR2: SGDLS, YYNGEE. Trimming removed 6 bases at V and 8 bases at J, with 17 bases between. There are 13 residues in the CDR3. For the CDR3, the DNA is TGTGCCAGCACCTCACCCGGGAGTGGGGGCTACACCTTC. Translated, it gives CASTSPGSGGYTF.

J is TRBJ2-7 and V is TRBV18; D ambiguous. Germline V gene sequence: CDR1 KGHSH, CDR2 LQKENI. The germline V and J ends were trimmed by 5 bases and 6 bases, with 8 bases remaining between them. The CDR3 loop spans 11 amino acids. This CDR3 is CASSSLREQYF. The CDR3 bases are TGTGCCAGCTCATCTTTGCGCGAGCAGTACTTC.

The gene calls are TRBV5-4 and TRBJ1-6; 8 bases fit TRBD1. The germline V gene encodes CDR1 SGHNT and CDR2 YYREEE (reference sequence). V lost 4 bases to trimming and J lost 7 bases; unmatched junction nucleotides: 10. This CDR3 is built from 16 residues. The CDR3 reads CASSITGGQKNSPLHF. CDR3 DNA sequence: TGTGCCAGCAGCATTACAGGGGGGCAAAAGAATTCACCCCTCCACTTT.

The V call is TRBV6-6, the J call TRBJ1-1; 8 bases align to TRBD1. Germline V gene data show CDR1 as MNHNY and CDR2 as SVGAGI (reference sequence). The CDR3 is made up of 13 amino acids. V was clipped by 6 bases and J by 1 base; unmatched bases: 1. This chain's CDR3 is CASRQGANTEAFF. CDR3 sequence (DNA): TGTGCCAGCAGGCAGGGGGCGAACACTGAAGCTTTCTTT.

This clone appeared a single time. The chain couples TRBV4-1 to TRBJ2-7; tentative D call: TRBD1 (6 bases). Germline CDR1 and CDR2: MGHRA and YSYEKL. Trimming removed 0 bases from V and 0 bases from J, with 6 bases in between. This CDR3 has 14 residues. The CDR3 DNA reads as TGCGCCAGCAGCCAAGAGGACAGCTCCTACGAGCAGTACTTC. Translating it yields CASSQEDSSYEQYF.

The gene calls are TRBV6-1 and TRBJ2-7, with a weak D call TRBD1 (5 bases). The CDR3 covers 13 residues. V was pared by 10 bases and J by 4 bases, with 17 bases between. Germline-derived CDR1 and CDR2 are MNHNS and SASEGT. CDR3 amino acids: CAMSKGFAYEQYF. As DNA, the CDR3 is TGTGCCATGAGTAAGGGGTTCGCTTACGAGCAGTACTTC.

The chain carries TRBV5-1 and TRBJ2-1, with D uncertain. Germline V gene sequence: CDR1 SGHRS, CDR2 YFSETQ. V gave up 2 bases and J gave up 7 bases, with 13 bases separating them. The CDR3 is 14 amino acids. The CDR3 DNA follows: TGCGCCAGCAGCTTATCCGGGTATCCGAATGAGCAGTTCTTC. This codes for CASSLSGYPNEQFF.

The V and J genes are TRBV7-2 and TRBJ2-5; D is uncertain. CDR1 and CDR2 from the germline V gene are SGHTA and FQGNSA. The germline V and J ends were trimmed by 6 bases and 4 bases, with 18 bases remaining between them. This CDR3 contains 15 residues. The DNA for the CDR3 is TGTGCCAGCAGATCCAAGCTAACTCCCGCAGAGACCCAGTACTTC. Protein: CASRSKLTPAETQYF.

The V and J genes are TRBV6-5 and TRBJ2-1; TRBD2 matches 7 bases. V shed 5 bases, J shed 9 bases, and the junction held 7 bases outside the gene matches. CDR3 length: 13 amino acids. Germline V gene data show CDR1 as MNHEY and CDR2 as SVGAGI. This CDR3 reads CASSPSGLGEQFF. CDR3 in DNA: TGTGCCAGCAGTCCTAGCGGCCTCGGTGAGCAGTTCTTC.

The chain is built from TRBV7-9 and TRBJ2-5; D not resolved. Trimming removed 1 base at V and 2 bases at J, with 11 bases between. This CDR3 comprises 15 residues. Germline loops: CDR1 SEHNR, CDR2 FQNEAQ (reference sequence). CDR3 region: CASSLGQAGQETQYF. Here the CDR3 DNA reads TGTGCCAGCAGCTTAGGGCAGGCCGGACAAGAGACCCAGTACTTC.

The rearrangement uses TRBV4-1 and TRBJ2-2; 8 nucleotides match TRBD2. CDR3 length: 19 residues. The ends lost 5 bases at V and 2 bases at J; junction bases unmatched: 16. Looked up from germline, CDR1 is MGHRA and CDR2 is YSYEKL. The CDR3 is CASSYGPWQREINTGELFF. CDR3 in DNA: TGCGCCAGCAGCTACGGGCCGTGGCAGCGGGAGATCAACACCGGGGAGCTGTTTTTT.

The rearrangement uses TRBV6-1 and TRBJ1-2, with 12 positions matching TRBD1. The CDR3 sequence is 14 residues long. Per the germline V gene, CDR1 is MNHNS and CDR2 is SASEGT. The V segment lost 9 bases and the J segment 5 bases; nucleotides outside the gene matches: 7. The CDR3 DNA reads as TGTGCCAGTATCCGGGACAGGGGGCTGTATGGCTACACCTTC. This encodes CASIRDRGLYGYTF.

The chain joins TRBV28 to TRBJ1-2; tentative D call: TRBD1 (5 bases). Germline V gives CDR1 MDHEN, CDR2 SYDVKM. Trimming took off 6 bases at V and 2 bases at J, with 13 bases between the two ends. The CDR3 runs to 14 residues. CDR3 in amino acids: CASRGAGRNYGYTF. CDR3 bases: TGTGCCAGCAGAGGGGCAGGGAGAAACTATGGCTACACCTTC.

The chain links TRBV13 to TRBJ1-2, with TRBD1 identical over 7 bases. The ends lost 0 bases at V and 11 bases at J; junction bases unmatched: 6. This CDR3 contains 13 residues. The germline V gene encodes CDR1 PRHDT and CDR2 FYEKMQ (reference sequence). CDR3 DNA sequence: TGTGCCAGCAGCTTAGGAGGACAGGCGGGGTACACCTTC. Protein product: CASSLGGQAGYTF.

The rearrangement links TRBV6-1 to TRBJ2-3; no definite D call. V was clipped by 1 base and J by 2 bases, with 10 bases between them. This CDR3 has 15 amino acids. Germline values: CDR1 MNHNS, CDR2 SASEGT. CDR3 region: CASSEGLGITDTQYF. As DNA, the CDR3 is TGTGCCAGCAGTGAAGGGCTGGGGATCACAGATACGCAGTATTTT.

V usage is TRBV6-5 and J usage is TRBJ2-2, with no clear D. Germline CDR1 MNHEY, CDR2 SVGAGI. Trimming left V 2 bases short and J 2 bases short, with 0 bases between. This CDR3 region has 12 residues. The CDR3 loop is CASSYNTGELFF. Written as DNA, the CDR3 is TGTGCCAGCAGTTACAACACCGGGGAGCTGTTTTTT.

For the CDR3, the DNA is TGTGCCAGCAATGGCGGGACAAAAGATGAAAAACTGTTTTTT. The encoded protein is CASNGGTKDEKLFF. J is TRBJ1-4 and V is TRBV5-6; maybe TRBD1 (6 bases). The CDR3 loop spans 14 amino acids. The ends were cut back, 6 bases at V and 6 bases at J, with 15 bases in the middle. Per germline, CDR1 SGHDT and CDR2 YYEEEE.

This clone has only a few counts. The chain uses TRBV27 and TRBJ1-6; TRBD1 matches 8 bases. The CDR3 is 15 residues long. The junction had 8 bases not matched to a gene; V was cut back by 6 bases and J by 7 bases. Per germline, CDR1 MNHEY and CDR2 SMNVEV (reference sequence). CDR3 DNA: TGTGCCAGCAGAGGGACAGGTACCTTGAATTCACCCCTCCACTTT. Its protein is CASRGTGTLNSPLHF.

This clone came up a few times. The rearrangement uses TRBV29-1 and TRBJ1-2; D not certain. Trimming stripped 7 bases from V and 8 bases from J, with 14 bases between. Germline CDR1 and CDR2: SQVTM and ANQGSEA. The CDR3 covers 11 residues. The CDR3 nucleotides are TGCAGCGCGGATGGTGTTTCGGGCTACACCTTC. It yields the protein CSADGVSGYTF.

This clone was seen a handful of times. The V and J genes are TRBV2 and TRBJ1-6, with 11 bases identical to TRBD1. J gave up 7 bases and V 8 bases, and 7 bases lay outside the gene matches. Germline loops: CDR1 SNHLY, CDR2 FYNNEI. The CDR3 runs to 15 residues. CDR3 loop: CASRGGTGGNSPLHF. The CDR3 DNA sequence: TGTGCCAGCCGAGGGGGGACAGGGGGAAATTCACCCCTCCACTTT.

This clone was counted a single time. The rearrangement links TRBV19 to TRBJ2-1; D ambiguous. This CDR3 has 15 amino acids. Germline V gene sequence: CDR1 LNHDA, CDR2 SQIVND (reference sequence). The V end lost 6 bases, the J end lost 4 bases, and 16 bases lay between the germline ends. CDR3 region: CASSQGRIIYNEQFF. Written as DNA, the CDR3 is TGTGCCAGTAGCCAAGGACGGATAATATACAATGAGCAGTTCTTC.

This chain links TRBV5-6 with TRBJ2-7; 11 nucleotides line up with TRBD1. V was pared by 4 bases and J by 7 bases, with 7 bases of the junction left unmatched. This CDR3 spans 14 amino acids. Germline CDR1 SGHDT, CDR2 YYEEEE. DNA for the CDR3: TGTGCCAGCAGCCCTGGACAGGGGGCTTTGGAGCAGTACTTC. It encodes CASSPGQGALEQYF.

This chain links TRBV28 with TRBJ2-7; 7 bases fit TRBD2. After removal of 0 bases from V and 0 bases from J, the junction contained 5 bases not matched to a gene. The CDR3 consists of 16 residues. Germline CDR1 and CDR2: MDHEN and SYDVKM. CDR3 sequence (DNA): TGTGCCAGCAGTTTATGGGGGGGGAAAAGCTCCTACGAGCAGTACTTC. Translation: CASSLWGGKSSYEQYF.

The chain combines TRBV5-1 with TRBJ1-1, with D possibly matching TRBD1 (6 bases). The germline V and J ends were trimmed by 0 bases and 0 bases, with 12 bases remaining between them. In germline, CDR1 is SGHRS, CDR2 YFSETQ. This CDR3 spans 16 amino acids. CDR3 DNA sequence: TGCGCCAGCAGCTTGGGCCAGGGGCTCATGAACACTGAAGCTTTCTTT. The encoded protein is CASSLGQGLMNTEAFF.

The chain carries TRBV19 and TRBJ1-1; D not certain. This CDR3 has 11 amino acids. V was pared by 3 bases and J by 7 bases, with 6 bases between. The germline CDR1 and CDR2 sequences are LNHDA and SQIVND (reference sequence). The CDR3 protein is CASSMISEAFF. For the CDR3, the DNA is TGTGCCAGTAGTATGATCAGTGAAGCTTTCTTT.

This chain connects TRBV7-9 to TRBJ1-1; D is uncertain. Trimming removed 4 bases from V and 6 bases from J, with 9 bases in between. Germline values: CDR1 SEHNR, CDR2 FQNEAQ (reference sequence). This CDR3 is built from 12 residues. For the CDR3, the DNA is TGTGCCAGCAGCTCGATTGTGGCTGAAGCTTTCTTT. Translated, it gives CASSSIVAEAFF.

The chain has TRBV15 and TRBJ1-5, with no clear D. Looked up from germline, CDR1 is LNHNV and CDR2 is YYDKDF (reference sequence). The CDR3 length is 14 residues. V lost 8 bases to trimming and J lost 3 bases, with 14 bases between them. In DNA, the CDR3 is TGTGCCACCGCTCTGAACAGTGTCAATCAGCCCCAGCATTTT. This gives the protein CATALNSVNQPQHF.